One sample yielded the 20 T cell receptor beta chains listed below, sequenced in a study of blood T cell repertoires in COVID-19. The method was immunoSEQ multiplex PCR; TCRdb's version includes in-frame clones alone and lacks a portion of them. The data contain under 200,000 clones, more than 60% of them seen just once; the ten biggest clones take up 7% to 10%. The sequencing input was peripheral blood. These receptors originate from a man in his sixties with acute or convalescent COVID-19.

The rearrangement links TRBV27 to TRBJ2-1; 14 bases agree with TRBD2. The J segment lost 0 bases and the V segment lost 5 bases, leaving 9 bases of the junction unmatched. The CDR3 extends over 19 amino acids. CDR1 is MNHEY, CDR2 SMNVEV, per germline (reference sequence). The CDR3 region is CASSTGLAGGLSSYNEQFF. The CDR3 DNA sequence: TGTGCCAGCAGTACCGGACTAGCGGGGGGTCTGAGCTCCTACAATGAGCAGTTCTTC.

This clone was picked up a small number of times. V gene TRBV6-2 or TRBV6-3 combines with J gene TRBJ1-2; a possible D gene is TRBD1 (5 bases). V lost 2 bases, J lost 6 bases, and 28 bases lay in between. CDR1 is MNHEY and CDR2 is SVGEGT in the germline V gene. This CDR3 comprises 19 residues. CDR3 in amino acids: CASSYPSRGTRSNSNGYTF. The CDR3 bases are TGTGCCAGCAGTTACCCGAGTAGGGGAACCCGATCGAACTCAAATGGCTACACCTTC.

V usage is TRBV4-3 and J usage is TRBJ2-3, with 7 bases that match TRBD2. J gave up 0 bases and V 4 bases, and 10 bases lay outside the gene matches. This CDR3 comprises 17 residues. Germline V gene sequence: CDR1 LGHNA, CDR2 YSLEER. The CDR3: CASSPREAAVSTDTQYF. CDR3 bases: TGCGCCAGCAGCCCCCGGGAGGCCGCCGTCAGCACAGATACGCAGTATTTT.

V usage is TRBV7-2 and J usage is TRBJ2-3; D remains unclear. The ends were cut back, 2 bases at V and 3 bases at J, with 6 bases in the middle. CDR1 is SGHTA and CDR2 is FQGNSA in the germline V gene. This CDR3 has 13 amino acids. This CDR3 reads CASSLITTDTQYF. CDR3 DNA: TGTGCCAGCAGCTTAATTACTACAGATACGCAGTATTTT. Combining the CDR3 with reference TRBV7-2 and TRBJ2-3 gives the whole variable domain GAGVSQSPSNKVTEKGKDVELRCDPISGHTALYWYRQSLGQGLEFLIYFQGNSAPDKSGLPSDRFSAERTGGSVSTLTIQRTQQEDSAVYLCASSLITTDTQYFGPGTRLTVL.

This chain joins TRBV5-4 and TRBJ1-2; weak D call: TRBD1 (6 bases). V shed 10 bases and J shed 3 bases, with 16 bases lying between them. The CDR3 is 13 residues long. Germline loops: CDR1 SGHNT, CDR2 YYREEE (reference sequence). CDR3 residues: CAQRGGDDYGYTF. The CDR3 nucleotides are TGTGCCCAAAGGGGGGGGGATGACTATGGCTACACCTTC.

V and J are TRBV29-1 and TRBJ2-5; no reliable D call. Per germline, CDR1 SQVTM and CDR2 ANQGSEA. Trimming cost V 8 bases and J 5 bases, with 12 bases left between them. This CDR3 contains 11 residues. The CDR3, as DNA: TGCAGCTTCAATTTCCGGGAGACCCAGTACTTC. Translating gives CSFNFRETQYF.

The chain carries TRBV2 and TRBJ2-2; no clear D. V was pared by 6 bases and J by 3 bases, with 8 bases between. Germline CDR1 reads SNHLY; CDR2 reads FYNNEI. The CDR3 spans 13 residues. In nucleotides, the CDR3 is TGTGCCAGCAGGCCGGGTGACACCGGGGAGCTGTTTTTT. It yields the protein CASRPGDTGELFF. Based on the CDR3 plus reference TRBV2 and TRBJ2-2, the full variable domain is EPEVTQTPSHQVTQMGQEVILRCVPISNHLYFYWYRQILGQKVEFLVSFYNNEISEKSEIFDDQFSVERPDGSNFTLKIRSTKLEDSAMYFCASRPGDTGELFFGEGSRLTVL.

The chain is built from TRBV4-1 and TRBJ1-1; tentative D call: TRBD1 (6 bases). The length of the CDR3 is 14 residues. V lost 3 bases to trimming and J lost 1 base, with 9 bases between them. CDR1 and CDR2 from the germline V gene are MGHRA and YSYEKL. This CDR3 is CASSQRTANTEAFF. CDR3 coding DNA: TGCGCCAGCAGCCAGAGGACAGCGAACACTGAAGCTTTCTTT.

The V and J genes are TRBV24-1 and TRBJ1-4; 9 positions match TRBD1. The CDR3 runs to 15 residues. J gave up 4 bases and V 4 bases, and 3 bases lay outside the gene matches. Per germline, CDR1 KGHDR and CDR2 SFDVKD. The CDR3 region is CATSDPGQGNEKLFF. The CDR3 DNA is TGTGCCACCAGTGACCCGGGACAGGGTAATGAAAAACTGTTTTTT.

With respect to this clone: Mismatch with germline at one junction end may stem from a read error. The chain employs TRBV7-7 and TRBJ2-3; D not certain. Looked up from germline, CDR1 is SSHAT and CDR2 is FNYEAQ (reference sequence). This CDR3 is built from 15 residues. CDR3: CASSLTATRADTQYF. Written as DNA, the CDR3 is TGTGCTAGCAGCTTAACCGCGACTCGGGCAGATACGCAGTATTTT.

This sequence joins TRBV13 and TRBJ2-1; D perhaps matches TRBD2 (6 bases). Germline-derived CDR1 and CDR2 are PRHDT and FYEKMQ (reference sequence). Between the trimmed V and J ends, which lost 0 bases and 6 bases, there was a span of 15 bases. There are 16 residues in the CDR3. Written as DNA, the CDR3 is TGTGCCAGCAGCTTAGGCTTGGGGGGATCAAGCAATGAGCAGTTCTTC. It yields the protein CASSLGLGGSSNEQFF.

This rearrangement joins TRBV7-2 to TRBJ2-7, with D unclear. Germline values: CDR1 SGHTA, CDR2 FQGNSA. V shed 1 base and J shed 5 bases, with 12 bases lying between them. The CDR3 has 14 amino acids. The CDR3 loop reads CASSLETRLDEQYF. CDR3 sequence (DNA): TGTGCCAGCAGCTTAGAGACGAGGCTTGACGAGCAGTACTTC.

The chain couples TRBV28 to TRBJ1-5, with unresolved D. Per the germline V gene, CDR1 is MDHEN and CDR2 is SYDVKM. Trimming took off 7 bases at V and 0 bases at J, with 7 bases between the two ends. This CDR3 comprises 13 residues. CDR3: CASKRGSNQPQHF. CDR3 bases: TGTGCCAGCAAACGGGGTAGCAATCAGCCCCAGCATTTT.

This clone was recorded a few times. The genes are TRBV12-3 or TRBV12-4 and TRBJ2-7; unclear D gene. The CDR3 spans 12 residues. The V and J ends lost 5 bases and 4 bases respectively, with 9 bases between them. CDR3 coding DNA: TGTGCCAGCAGTATGACGCGGTACGAGCAGTACTTC. Protein sequence: CASSMTRYEQYF.

The chain uses TRBV2 and TRBJ1-3; weak D call: TRBD1 (5 bases). Trimming took off 0 bases at V and 3 bases at J, with 9 bases between the two ends. Per germline, CDR1 SNHLY and CDR2 FYNNEI. CDR3 length: 15 residues. The CDR3 sequence is CASSEASRVGNTIYF. DNA for the CDR3: TGTGCCAGCAGTGAAGCGTCCAGGGTTGGAAACACCATATATTTT.

V usage is TRBV30 and J usage is TRBJ1-2, with a possible D match to TRBD1 (6 bases). V was clipped by 1 base and J by 0 bases, with 15 bases between them. CDR1 and CDR2 (germline): GTSNPN, SVGIG (reference sequence). This CDR3 comprises 16 residues. CDR3: CAWSAWMRQANYGYTF. Written as DNA, the CDR3 is TGTGCCTGGAGTGCATGGATGAGACAGGCTAACTATGGCTACACCTTC.

This clone came up a few times. The CDR3 nucleotides are TGCGCCAGCCGGGACAGGGACTCTGGAAACACCATATATTTT. It is translated as CASRDRDSGNTIYF. The chain couples TRBV5-1 to TRBJ1-3, with 9 nucleotides matching TRBD1. CDR3 length equals 14 residues. Germline CDR1 SGHRS, CDR2 YFSETQ. J gave up 0 bases and V 7 bases, and 2 bases lay outside the gene matches.

The chain carries TRBV7-8 and TRBJ2-1, with TRBD1 matching 8 bases. The V and J ends lost 5 bases and 2 bases, in that order; junction bases with no gene match: 8. CDR3 size: 16 residues. Germline V gene lookup returns CDR1 SGHVS and CDR2 FQNEAQ. CDR3 nucleotides: TGTGCCAGCAGCCGCGGGACAGGCCTAACCTACAATGAGCAGTTCTTC. This sequence encodes CASSRGTGLTYNEQFF.

This clone has only a few counts. The chain employs TRBV9 and TRBJ1-1; D is unresolved. V dropped 0 bases and J dropped 7 bases, with 7 bases sitting between them. CDR1 and CDR2 (germline): SGDLS, YYNGEE. CDR3 length: 12 residues. The CDR3 region has the DNA TGTGCCAGCAGCGTAGTTGGCGGTGAAGCTTTCTTT. Translating gives CASSVVGGEAFF. The full variable domain, completed using reference TRBV9 and TRBJ1-1, is DSGVTQTPKHLITATGQRVTLRCSPRSGDLSVYWYQQSLDQGLQFLIQYYNGEERAKGNILERFSAQQFPDLHSELNLSSLELGDSALYFCASSVVGGEAFFGQGTRLTVV.

The chain recombines TRBV24-1 with TRBJ2-2; tentative D call: TRBD1 (6 bases). This CDR3 region has 15 residues. Trimming took 5 bases from V and 3 from J, leaving 12 bases between them. The germline V gene encodes CDR1 KGHDR and CDR2 SFDVKD. CDR3 DNA: TGTGCCACCAGTGGACAGGACACCGACACCGGGGAGCTGTTTTTT. This codes for CATSGQDTDTGELFF.